The present entry profiles one TCR beta chain with its context. Its matching antigen is unknown. This sample was taken from a study of cytomegalovirus exposure and HLA in healthy donors. On the study more broadly: Caucasian-associated ancestry cluster membership applied to about 80% of approximately 420 genotyped donors. Study outcomes and limitations: Previous analysis showed most TCR beta V segments were productive about 87% or about 30% of the time.

The study ran its PCR with 60 Vbeta and 13 Jbeta primers. TCRdb's copy holds only in-frame clones and misses some; the assay was immunoSEQ multiplex PCR. The sample consists of roughly 150,000 clones, 65% to 85% of them appearing once. The receptor's source is a woman in her forties or fifties in good health and CMV-seropositive. Input material: PBMCs.

CDR3 amino acids: CASSLLANTGELFF. Written as DNA, the CDR3 is TGCGCCAGCAGCCTACTAGCCAACACCGGGGAGCTGTTTTTT. The chain is built from TRBV5-1 and TRBJ2-2; a possible D gene is TRBD2 (6 bases). The CDR3 runs to 14 residues. CDR1 SGHRS and CDR2 YFSETQ come from the germline V gene. The germline V and J ends were trimmed by 4 bases and 2 bases, with 9 bases remaining between them.